This T cell receptor (beta chain) was identified in a study of T cells in Graves' hyperthyroidism and ophthalmopathy. At the level of the study: Initial diagnosis, before any treatment, was when peripheral blood was collected.

TCR beta CDR3 regions were amplified from RNA. The primer set for the first-round RT-PCR of the TCR CDR3 was HTBI. TCRdb reprocessed the multiplex PCR reads via MiXCR and lists one record per CDR3 protein. The table lists fewer than 350,000 distinct CDR3 sequences, 18% of them singletons. This CDR3 is built from 14 residues. V was trimmed by 2 bases and J by 4 bases, leaving 12 bases between them. Per germline, CDR1 MDHEN and CDR2 SYDVKM. A roughly 9.1 ml volume of fresh peripheral blood provided the PBMCs. This clonotype has a count of ten or more. What it recognizes is unknown. Points from the study as a whole: Most thyroid clonotypes that were expanded above 0.001 also turned up in blood.

The TCR was taken from a woman aged 45-59 years with Graves' hyperthyroidism. The chain combines TRBV28 with TRBJ2-7; perhaps D is TRBD1 or TRBD2 (6 bases each). The sample consisted of blood. This CDR3 is CASSLRGLGYEQYF. CDR3 nucleotides: TGTGCCAGCAGTTTACGGGGGCTGGGATACGAGCAGTACTTC.